The next 29 T cell receptor beta chains were all read from a single sample in a study of blood T cell repertoires in COVID-19. Method: immunoSEQ multiplex PCR; TCRdb's copy keeps in-frame clones and lacks some. The sample shows 100,000 to 150,000 clones, approximately 87% of them seen only once. The sequencing input was peripheral blood. These receptors all stem from a woman in her fifties or sixties with acute or convalescent COVID-19.

The chain uses TRBV25-1 and TRBJ1-5, with D perhaps matching TRBD1 (6 bases). The germline gives CDR1 MGHDK, CDR2 SYGVNS. The V end lost 10 bases, the J end lost 7 bases, and 23 bases lay between the germline ends. The CDR3 runs to 15 residues. The CDR3 sequence is CAIQDRIGVGQPQHF. In nucleotides, the CDR3 is TGTGCCATTCAAGACAGGATAGGGGTCGGCCAGCCCCAGCATTTT. The full variable domain, with the rest looked up from reference TRBV25-1 and TRBJ1-5, is EADIYQTPRYLVIGTGKKITLECSQTMGHDKMYWYQQDPGMELHLIHYSYGVNSTEKGDLSSESTVSRIRTEHFPLTLESARPSHTSQYLCAIQDRIGVGQPQHFGDGTRLSIL.

This clone occurred once. The CDR3 spells CASSEATGGIEAFF. The DNA of the CDR3 is TGTGCCAGCAGTGAAGCGACAGGGGGAATTGAAGCTTTCTTT. V and J are TRBV6-1 and TRBJ1-1; TRBD1 matches 9 bases. This CDR3 comprises 14 residues. Germline V gene data show CDR1 as MNHNS and CDR2 as SASEGT. The V gene end was trimmed by 0 bases and the J gene end by 7 bases; junction bases not matched to a gene: 3.

V gene TRBV19 combines with J gene TRBJ2-7; TRBD2 matches 12 bases. Per the germline V gene, CDR1 is LNHDA and CDR2 is SQIVND (reference sequence). This CDR3 has 15 amino acids. The ends lost 4 bases at V and 1 base at J; junction bases unmatched: 2. The CDR3: CASSRTSGTSYEQYF. For the CDR3, the DNA is TGTGCCAGTAGTAGGACTAGCGGGACATCCTACGAGCAGTACTTC.

This clone came up once. The CDR3: CSVGLPGLAGPPTDTQYF. CDR3 DNA: TGCAGCGTTGGGTTGCCGGGGCTAGCGGGCCCACCTACAGATACGCAGTATTTT. The V call is TRBV29-1, the J call TRBJ2-3; 8 nucleotides agree with TRBD2. V lost 4 bases and J lost 3; bases outside the gene matches: 18. CDR1 and CDR2 from the germline V gene are SQVTM and ANQGSEA. The CDR3 runs to 18 residues.

V is TRBV19 and J is TRBJ2-1, with a weak D call TRBD2 (6 bases). V was pared by 9 bases and J by 4 bases, with 19 bases between. Germline V gene lookup returns CDR1 LNHDA and CDR2 SQIVND (reference sequence). CDR3 length: 15 residues. For the CDR3, the DNA is TGTGCCAGCAGAGGAAGGGGTAGCGGATACAATGAGCAGTTCTTC. As protein: CASRGRGSGYNEQFF.

J is TRBJ2-7 and V is TRBV28; a weak D match, TRBD1 (5 bases). Germline V gene data show CDR1 as MDHEN and CDR2 as SYDVKM. There are 10 residues in the CDR3. Trimming stripped 5 bases from V and 7 bases from J, with 6 bases between. CDR3 sequence: CASSRGEQYF. The CDR3 DNA sequence: TGTGCCAGCAGTAGGGGAGAGCAGTACTTC. Looking up the rest from reference TRBV28 and TRBJ2-7 gives the full variable domain: DVKVTQSSRYLVKRTGEKVFLECVQDMDHENMFWYRQDPGLGLRLIYFSYDVKMKEKGDIPEGYSVSREKKERFSLILESASTNQTSMYLCASSRGEQYFGPGTRLTVT.

This sequence joins TRBV28 and TRBJ2-4; 7 nucleotides match TRBD1. This CDR3 is built from 15 residues. CDR1 and CDR2 from the germline V gene are MDHEN and SYDVKM. V lost 5 bases, J lost 6 bases, and 10 bases stayed unmatched. CDR3 amino acids: CASSQPSGQTNIQYF. The CDR3 DNA sequence: TGTGCCAGCAGTCAGCCTTCGGGACAGACAAACATTCAGTACTTC.

The CDR3 coding sequence is TGTGCCAGCAGCGTAAGGGGTAGCGGGGACTCCTACGAGCAGTACGTC. Translating it yields CASSVRGSGDSYEQYV. The gene calls are TRBV9 and TRBJ2-7; 8 bases fit TRBD2. CDR1 and CDR2 from the germline V gene are SGDLS and YYNGEE. Unmatched junction bases numbered 6, after V lost 1 base and J lost 0 bases. This CDR3 spans 16 amino acids.

Remarks on this clone: One junction end does not reproduce the germline sequence, and a read error may be involved. V usage is TRBV5-1 and J usage is TRBJ2-2; D perhaps matches TRBD1 (5 bases). The CDR3 spans 14 residues. Germline V gives CDR1 SGHRS, CDR2 YFSETQ. As DNA, the CDR3 is TGCGCCAGCAGTTTGGACACGAACACCGGGGAGCTGTTTTTT. It specifies CASSLDTNTGELFF.

The chain combines TRBV29-1 with TRBJ2-6, with D possibly TRBD1 on 6 matching bases. Germline V gene lookup returns CDR1 SQVTM and CDR2 ANQGSEA. The CDR3 spans 14 residues. Trimming left V 6 bases short and J 0 bases short, with 9 bases between. The chain's CDR3 is CSVRTVSGANVLTF. The CDR3 coding sequence is TGCAGCGTGAGGACAGTCTCTGGGGCCAACGTCCTGACTTTC. The whole variable domain, filled in from reference TRBV29-1 and TRBJ2-6, reads SAVISQKPSRDICQRGTSLTIQCQVDSQVTMMFWYRQQPGQSLTLIATANQGSEATYESGFVIDKFPISRPNLTFSTLTVSNMSPEDSSIYLCSVRTVSGANVLTFGAGSRLTVL.

V usage is TRBV6-4 and J usage is TRBJ2-2, with D possibly matching TRBD1 (6 bases). Trimming shortened V by 5 bases and J by 4 bases, and 8 bases separated the two germline ends. In germline, CDR1 is MRHNA, CDR2 SNTAGT. The CDR3 consists of 13 residues. The CDR3 DNA follows: TGTGCCAGCAGTCAACAGGGCACCGGGGAGCTGTTTTTT. Amino acid sequence: CASSQQGTGELFF.

In its sample, this clone was seen a few times. The chain is built from TRBV7-9 and TRBJ2-1, with D unclear. This CDR3 region has 12 residues. With 1 base removed from V and 8 bases from J, the gap between germline ends came to 6 bases. Per germline, CDR1 SEHNR and CDR2 FQNEAQ (reference sequence). CDR3 nucleotides: TGTGCCAGCAGCTTAGATCCGGATGAGCAGTTCTTC. Amino acids: CASSLDPDEQFF.

This chain connects TRBV7-3 to TRBJ1-2; tentative D call: TRBD1 (5 bases). The CDR3 extends over 16 amino acids. V lost 0 bases, J lost 2 bases, and 13 bases lay in between. Germline CDR1 SGHTA, CDR2 FQGTGA. The CDR3 protein is CASSLTGQTSNYGYTF. CDR3 sequence (DNA): TGTGCCAGCAGCTTAACGGGGCAGACCTCAAACTATGGCTACACCTTC.

The V and J genes are TRBV19 and TRBJ1-1; 7 positions match TRBD1. J lost 3 bases, V lost 4 bases, and 5 bases had no gene match. CDR1 is LNHDA and CDR2 is SQIVND in the germline V gene (reference sequence). This CDR3 region has 14 residues. CDR3 sequence: CASSTTGLDTEAFF. Written as DNA, the CDR3 is TGTGCCAGTAGTACGACAGGGCTAGACACTGAAGCTTTCTTT.

The chain is built from TRBV27 and TRBJ1-1, with a tentative D call TRBD1 (5 bases). V gave up 6 bases and J gave up 1 base, with 15 bases separating them. The germline V gene encodes CDR1 MNHEY and CDR2 SMNVEV (reference sequence). The CDR3 spans 15 residues. The CDR3 DNA sequence: TGTGCCAGCAGCCACCGCCCTACAGGGAACACTGAAGCTTTCTTT. Protein: CASSHRPTGNTEAFF.

V is TRBV6-5 and J is TRBJ1-2; 9 nucleotides agree with TRBD1. CDR3 size: 15 residues. The germline V gene has CDR1 MNHEY and CDR2 SVGAGI. V trimming: 7 bases; J trimming: 7 bases; junction bases outside the gene matches: 13. The CDR3 DNA is TGTGCCAGCAATTCCCCGGGACAGGGCAAAGGTGGCTACACCTTC. Protein sequence: CASNSPGQGKGGYTF.

The rearrangement joins TRBV18 to TRBJ1-1; D gene unclear. V was clipped by 0 bases and J by 5 bases, with 10 bases between them. The CDR3 loop spans 14 amino acids. In germline, CDR1 is KGHSH, CDR2 LQKENI. The CDR3 here is CASSPPASGTEAFF. For the CDR3, the DNA is TGTGCCAGCTCACCACCGGCGAGCGGGACTGAAGCTTTCTTT.

This chain uses TRBV5-1 with TRBJ1-1; the D gene is possibly TRBD1 (6 bases). CDR1 SGHRS and CDR2 YFSETQ come from the germline V gene. V was pared by 4 bases and J by 1 base, with 11 bases between. The length of the CDR3 is 14 residues. The CDR3 coding sequence is TGCGCCAGCAGCCGGGACACCTCGAACACTGAAGCTTTCTTT. As protein: CASSRDTSNTEAFF.

The chain is built from TRBV29-1 and TRBJ2-7, with 14 nucleotides matching TRBD2. Germline V gene sequence: CDR1 SQVTM, CDR2 ANQGSEA. V lost 4 bases to trimming and J lost 6 bases; unmatched junction nucleotides: 5. The CDR3 totals 14 residues. CDR3 bases: TGCAGCGTTGGGGGGACTAGCGGGAGTCCCGAGCAGTACTTC. Its protein product is CSVGGTSGSPEQYF.

V gene TRBV11-2 combines with J gene TRBJ2-5; D perhaps matches TRBD2 (6 bases). V lost 3 bases and J lost 5, with 16 bases in between. Per the germline V gene, CDR1 is SGHAT and CDR2 is FQNNGV. The CDR3 runs 15 residues. This chain's CDR3 is CASSLQGVGLETQYF. The CDR3 nucleotides are TGTGCCAGCAGCTTGCAGGGTGTGGGACTGGAGACCCAGTACTTC. The variable domain in full, completed from reference TRBV11-2 and TRBJ2-5, reads EAGVAQSPRYKIIEKRQSVAFWCNPISGHATLYWYQQILGQGPKLLIQFQNNGVVDDSQLPKDRFSAERLKGVDSTLKIQPAKLEDSAVYLCASSLQGVGLETQYFGPGTRLLVL.

This clone was counted a few times. V is TRBV28 and J is TRBJ2-1; 9 bases line up with TRBD2. V lost 4 bases and J lost 9; bases outside the gene matches: 10. Germline V lookup: CDR1 MDHEN, CDR2 SYDVKM. This CDR3 contains 15 residues. The CDR3 region is CASSSRLAGVGEQFF. CDR3 DNA: TGTGCCAGCAGTTCTCGATTAGCGGGAGTAGGTGAGCAGTTCTTC.

The genes are TRBV30 and TRBJ2-5; tentatively, D is TRBD1 (5 bases). Germline V gene lookup returns CDR1 GTSNPN and CDR2 SVGIG (reference sequence). Trimming pared 5 bases from V and 1 base from J, leaving 20 bases between. This CDR3 has 16 amino acids. In nucleotides, the CDR3 is TGTGCCTGGTTAACTCTAGGGGCCCCTGGCCAAGAGACCCAGTACTTC. Protein product: CAWLTLGAPGQETQYF.

This sequence joins TRBV2 and TRBJ1-3, with D maybe TRBD1 (5 bases). CDR3 length: 14 amino acids. Germline loops: CDR1 SNHLY, CDR2 FYNNEI. V lost 6 bases to trimming and J lost 0 bases, with 9 bases between them. The CDR3 loop reads CASSMDNSGNTIYF. DNA of the CDR3: TGTGCCAGCAGCATGGACAACTCTGGAAACACCATATATTTT.

V usage is TRBV5-4 and J usage is TRBJ1-1; D uncertain. CDR3 size: 13 residues. CDR1 SGHNT and CDR2 YYREEE come from the germline V gene (reference sequence). V was trimmed by 4 bases and J by 0 bases, leaving 7 bases between them. The DNA of the CDR3 is TGTGCCAGCAGCCGAGGAATGAACACTGAAGCTTTCTTT. Protein product: CASSRGMNTEAFF.

The chain uses TRBV7-9 and TRBJ1-2; D is ambiguous. This CDR3 comprises 12 residues. Trimming took 1 base from V and 7 from J, leaving 7 bases between them. Germline CDR1 reads SEHNR; CDR2 reads FQNEAQ (reference sequence). The CDR3 region is CASSLGGIGYTF. The CDR3 bases are TGTGCCAGCAGCTTAGGCGGGATTGGCTACACCTTC.

This chain joins TRBV7-2 and TRBJ1-1, with TRBD1 identical over 8 bases. Germline CDR1 reads SGHTA; CDR2 reads FQGNSA. V dropped 3 bases and J dropped 4; count of bases not matched to a gene: 7. This CDR3 region has 15 residues. The CDR3 bases are TGTGCCAGCAGCTTGTTCGGACAGGGTGGCACTGAAGCTTTCTTT. Residues: CASSLFGQGGTEAFF.

The V gene is TRBV11-2, the J gene TRBJ2-7; 9 bases align to TRBD1. V lost 6 bases, J lost 5 bases, and 11 bases stayed unmatched. CDR1 is SGHAT and CDR2 is FQNNGV in the germline V gene. CDR3 size: 15 residues. The CDR3 here is CASSQAGTGSNEQYF. Here the CDR3 DNA reads TGTGCCAGCAGTCAAGCCGGGACAGGGAGCAACGAGCAGTACTTC.

This sequence joins TRBV24-1 and TRBJ2-1; 9 nucleotides align to TRBD2. Germline V CDR1 and CDR2: KGHDR, SFDVKD. This CDR3 region has 15 residues. Germline trimming cut 6 bases from V and 5 bases from J; bases unmatched to any gene: 7. The CDR3, as DNA: TGTGCCACCAGTCATCCGGGACTAGCAAACAATGAGCAGTTCTTC. Amino acid sequence: CATSHPGLANNEQFF.

The chain employs TRBV6-5 and TRBJ2-1, with D tentatively TRBD2 (5 bases). V lost 7 bases to trimming and J lost 13 bases, with 11 bases between them. From germline, CDR1 is MNHEY and CDR2 SVGAGI. The CDR3 is 10 amino acids. The chain's CDR3 is CASTSGVQFF. For the CDR3, the DNA is TGTGCCAGCACCTCCGGGGTTCAGTTCTTC.